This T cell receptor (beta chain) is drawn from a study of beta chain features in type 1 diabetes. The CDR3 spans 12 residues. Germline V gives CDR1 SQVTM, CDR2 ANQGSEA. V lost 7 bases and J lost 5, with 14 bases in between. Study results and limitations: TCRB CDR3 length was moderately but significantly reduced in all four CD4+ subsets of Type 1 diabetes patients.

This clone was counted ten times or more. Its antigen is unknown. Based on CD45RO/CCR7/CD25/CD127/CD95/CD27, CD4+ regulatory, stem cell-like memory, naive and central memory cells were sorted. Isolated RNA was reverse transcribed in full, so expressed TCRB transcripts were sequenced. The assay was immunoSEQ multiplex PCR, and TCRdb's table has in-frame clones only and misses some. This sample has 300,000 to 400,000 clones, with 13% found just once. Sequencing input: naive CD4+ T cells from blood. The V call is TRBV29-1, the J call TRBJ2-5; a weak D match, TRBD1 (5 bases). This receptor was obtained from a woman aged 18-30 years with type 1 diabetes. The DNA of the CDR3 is TGCAGCGCTAAGGGGCCCGACGAGACCCAGTACTTC. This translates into CSAKGPDETQYF.